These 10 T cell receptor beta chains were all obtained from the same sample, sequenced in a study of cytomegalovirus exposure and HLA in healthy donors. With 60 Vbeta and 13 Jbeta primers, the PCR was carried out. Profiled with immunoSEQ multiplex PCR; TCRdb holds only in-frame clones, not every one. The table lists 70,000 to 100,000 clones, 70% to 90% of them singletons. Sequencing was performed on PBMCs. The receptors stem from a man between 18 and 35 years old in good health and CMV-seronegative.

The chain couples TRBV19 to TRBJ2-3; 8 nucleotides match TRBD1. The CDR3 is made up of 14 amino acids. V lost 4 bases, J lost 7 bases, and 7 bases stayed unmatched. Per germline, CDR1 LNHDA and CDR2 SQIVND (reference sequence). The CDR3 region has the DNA TGTGCCAGTAGTACGGCAGGGGGCCTGAATACGCAGTATTTT. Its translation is CASSTAGGLNTQYF.

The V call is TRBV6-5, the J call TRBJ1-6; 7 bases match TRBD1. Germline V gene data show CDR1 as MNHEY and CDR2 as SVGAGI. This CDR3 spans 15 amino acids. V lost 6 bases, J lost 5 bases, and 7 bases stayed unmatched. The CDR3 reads CASRRPQGNNSPLHF. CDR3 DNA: TGTGCCAGCAGGAGACCACAGGGGAATAATTCACCCCTCCACTTT.

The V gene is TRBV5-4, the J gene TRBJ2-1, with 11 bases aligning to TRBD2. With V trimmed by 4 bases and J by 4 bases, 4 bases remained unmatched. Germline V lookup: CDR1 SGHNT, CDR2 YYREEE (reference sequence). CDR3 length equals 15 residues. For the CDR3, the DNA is TGTGCCAGCAGCGCGGGGACTAGCGGTTACAATGAGCAGTTCTTC. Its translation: CASSAGTSGYNEQFF.

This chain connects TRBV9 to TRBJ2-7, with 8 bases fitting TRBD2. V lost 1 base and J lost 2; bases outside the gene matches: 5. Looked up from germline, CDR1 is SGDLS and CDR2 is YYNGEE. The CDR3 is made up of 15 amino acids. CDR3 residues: CASSVSSGGAYEQYF. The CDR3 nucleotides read TGTGCCAGCAGCGTAAGTTCCGGGGGGGCCTACGAGCAGTACTTC.

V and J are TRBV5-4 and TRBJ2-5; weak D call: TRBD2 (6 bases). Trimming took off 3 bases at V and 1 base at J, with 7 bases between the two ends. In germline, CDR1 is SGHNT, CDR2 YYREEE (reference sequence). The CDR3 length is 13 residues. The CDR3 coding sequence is TGTGCCAGCAGCTGGGGACTCCAAGAGACCCAGTACTTC. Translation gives CASSWGLQETQYF.

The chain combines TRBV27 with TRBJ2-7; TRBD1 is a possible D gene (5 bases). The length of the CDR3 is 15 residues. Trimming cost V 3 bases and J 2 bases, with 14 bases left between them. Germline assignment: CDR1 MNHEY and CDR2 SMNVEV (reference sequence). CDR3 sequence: CASSFLTSGTYEQYF. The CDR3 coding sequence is TGTGCCAGCAGTTTCCTGACCTCAGGGACCTACGAGCAGTACTTC.

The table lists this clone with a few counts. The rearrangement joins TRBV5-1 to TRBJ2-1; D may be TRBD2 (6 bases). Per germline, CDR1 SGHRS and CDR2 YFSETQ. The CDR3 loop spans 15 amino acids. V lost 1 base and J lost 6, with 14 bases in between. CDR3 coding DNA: TGCGCCAGCAGCTTGATTAGCGGAGGCGGCAATGAGCAGTTCTTC. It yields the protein CASSLISGGGNEQFF.

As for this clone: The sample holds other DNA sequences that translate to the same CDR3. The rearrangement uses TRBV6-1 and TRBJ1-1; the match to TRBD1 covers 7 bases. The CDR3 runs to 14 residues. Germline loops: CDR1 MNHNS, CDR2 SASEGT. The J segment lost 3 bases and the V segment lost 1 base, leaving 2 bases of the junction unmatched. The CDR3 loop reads CASSEDRGDTEAFF. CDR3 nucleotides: TGTGCCAGCAGTGAAGACAGGGGTGACACTGAAGCTTTCTTT.

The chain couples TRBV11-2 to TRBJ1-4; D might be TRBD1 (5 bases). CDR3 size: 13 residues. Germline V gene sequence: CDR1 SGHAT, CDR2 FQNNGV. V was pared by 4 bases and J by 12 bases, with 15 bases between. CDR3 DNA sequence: TGTGCCAGCAGCTGGAACGTAGGGGAAGAACTGTTTTTT. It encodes CASSWNVGEELFF.

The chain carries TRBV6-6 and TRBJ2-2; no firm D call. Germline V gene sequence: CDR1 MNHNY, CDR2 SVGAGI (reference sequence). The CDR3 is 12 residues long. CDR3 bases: TGTGTCATATCCCAGTCCACCGGGGAGCTGTTTTTT. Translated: CVISQSTGELFF.